Listed below are T cell receptor beta chains from one sample, sequenced in a study of a mutant IDH1 vaccine in newly diagnosed glioma. No antigen is known for these receptors. Sequencing was performed with immunoSEQ multiplex PCR; in TCRdb, only in-frame clones are kept and a portion is missing. The data contain about 38,000 clones, around 78% of them seen just once; the ten biggest clones take up roughly 5.5%. This material consisted of PBMCs, taken from a glioma patient whose treatment included an IDH1 peptide vaccine. These TCRs come from a man aged 35 to 55 with glioma. CDR3s include the opening cysteine and the closing phenylalanine or tryptophan. The D gene is left open where the match is weak. A clone size is listed for some rows: how often the clone was seen (once, few, many), or a class if it is expanded.

j_gene	abundance	d_gene	v_gene	CDR3aa	CDR3nt
TRBJ2-7	NA	NA	TRBV2	CASSYNSYEQYF	TGTGCCAGCAGTTATAACTCCTACGAGCAGTACTTC
TRBJ1-1	NA	NA	TRBV5-1	CASSQTVNTEAFF	TGCGCCAGCAGCCAGACGGTGAACACTGAAGCTTTCTTT
TRBJ1-3	once	NA	TRBV5-1	CASSAGGTGNTIYF	TGCGCCAGCAGCGCGGGGGGGACTGGAAACACCATATATTTT
TRBJ1-5	NA	NA	TRBV15	CATSSGGGGSQPQHF	TGTGCCACCAGCAGTGGAGGGGGGGGTAGTCAGCCCCAGCATTTT
TRBJ2-7	NA	TRBD2	TRBV6-5	CASSYSRTSGGEQYF	TGTGCCAGCAGTTACTCGAGGACTAGCGGGGGCGAGCAGTACTTC
TRBJ2-2	NA	TRBD1	TRBV18	CASQQGAGTGELFF	TGTGCCAGCCAACAGGGGGCTGGCACCGGGGAGCTGTTTTTT
TRBJ2-5	NA	NA	TRBV20-1	CSANRGETQYF	TGCAGTGCTAATAGAGGGGAGACCCAGTACTTC
TRBJ2-7	NA	NA	TRBV29-1	CSVDDPPGEQYF	TGCAGCGTTGATGACCCCCCGGGGGAGCAGTACTTC
TRBJ2-2	few	NA	TRBV7-9	CASSLAQGTGELFF	TGTGCCAGCAGCTTAGCGCAAGGGACCGGGGAGCTGTTTTTT
TRBJ1-5	NA	NA	TRBV6-5	CASSYEGVGQPQHF	TGTGCCAGCAGTTACGAGGGAGTCGGTCAGCCCCAGCATTTT
TRBJ2-2	NA	NA	TRBV21-1	CATTNARNNTGELFF	TGTGCCACCACCAATGCACGGAATAACACCGGGGAGCTGTTTTTT
TRBJ2-5	NA	TRBD1	TRBV5-1	CASSLQGSQETQYF	TGCGCCAGCAGCTTACAGGGGAGCCAAGAGACCCAGTACTTC
TRBJ2-1	NA	NA	TRBV6-6	CASSLTHNEQFF	TGTGCCAGCAGCCTAACCCACAATGAGCAGTTCTTC
TRBJ1-2	NA	NA	TRBV19	CASSAVEVYGYTF	TGTGCCAGTAGTGCCGTTGAGGTCTATGGCTACACCTTC
TRBJ1-2	NA	NA	TRBV6-5	CASSQTGYYGYTF	TGTGCCAGCAGTCAAACAGGATACTATGGCTACACCTTC
TRBJ1-2	NA	NA	TRBV4-1	CASSQVVRGGNYGYTF	TGCGCCAGCAGCCAAGTCGTGAGGGGAGGGAACTATGGCTACACCTTC
TRBJ1-6	once	NA	TRBV5-5	CASSFSVRELNSPLHF	TGTGCCAGCAGCTTCTCGGTAAGGGAACTTAATTCACCCCTCCACTTT
TRBJ2-7	NA	NA	TRBV4-2	CASSQDPSLSYEQYF	TGTGCCAGCAGCCAAGATCCCAGTCTCTCCTACGAGCAGTACTTC
TRBJ2-7	NA	NA	TRBV30	CAWEETRTSYVQYF	TGTGCCTGGGAGGAGACGCGGACATCGTATGTGCAGTACTTC
TRBJ2-6	NA	NA	TRBV7-9	CASSLGLFGANVLTF	TGTGCCAGCAGCTTAGGTTTATTTGGGGCCAACGTCCTGACTTTC
TRBJ1-1	NA	TRBD1	TRBV25-1	CASSAGTGIWAEAFF	TGTGCCAGCAGTGCCGGGACAGGGATTTGGGCTGAAGCTTTCTTT
TRBJ2-2	NA	NA	TRBV6-5	CASSRWMETTGELFF	TGTGCCAGCAGCCGGTGGATGGAAACCACCGGGGAGCTGTTTTTT
TRBJ1-4	once	TRBD1	TRBV7-6	CASTLRPGTVNEKLFF	TGTGCCAGCACCCTTCGGCCCGGGACAGTGAACGAAAAACTGTTTTTT
TRBJ2-3	NA	NA	TRBV2	CATATGYTQYF	TGTGCCACGGCCACGGGGTATACGCAGTATTTT
TRBJ2-5	few	TRBD1	TRBV18	CASSPPGQEDQYF	TGTGCCAGCTCACCACCGGGACAGGAGGACCAGTACTTC
TRBJ1-1	NA	TRBD1	TRBV5-4	CASARQGDTEAFF	TGTGCCAGCGCACGACAGGGGGACACTGAAGCTTTCTTT
TRBJ2-2	NA	NA	TRBV7-9	CASSLEVGELFF	TGTGCCAGCAGCTTAGAGGTCGGGGAGCTGTTTTTT
TRBJ1-4	NA	NA	TRBV30	CAWGVGGDNEKLFF	TGTGCCTGGGGAGTTGGGGGAGATAATGAAAAACTGTTTTTT
TRBJ1-2	few	NA	TRBV7-9	CASSPRGYEGYTF	TGTGCCAGCAGCCCCAGGGGATACGAGGGCTACACCTTC
TRBJ2-5	NA	NA	TRBV7-8	CASSLGSGMETQYF	TGTGCCAGCAGCTTAGGCTCAGGGATGGAGACCCAGTACTTC
TRBJ2-2	once	TRBD1	TRBV7-8	CASSKTRSRDRRTGELFF	TGTGCCAGCAGCAAAACCCGCAGCCGGGACAGAAGGACCGGGGAGCTGTTTTTT
TRBJ1-6	few	NA	TRBV7-9	CASSSFTGNSPLHF	TGTGCCAGCAGCTCATTCACAGGGAATTCACCTCTCCACTTT
TRBJ2-7	NA	TRBD1	TRBV7-9	CASSSGQVAYEQYF	TGTGCCAGCAGCTCCGGACAGGTTGCCTACGAGCAGTACTTC
TRBJ2-4	NA	NA	TRBV15	CATSAPDQGRSAIQYF	TGTGCCACCAGCGCCCCGGACCAGGGGAGGTCTGCCATTCAGTACTTC
TRBJ2-7	NA	NA	TRBV2	CASSGGSYEQYF	TGTGCCAGCAGTGGCGGTTCCTACGAGCAGTACTTC
TRBJ1-1	NA	TRBD1	TRBV7-8	CASSLARQGTEAFF	TGTGCCAGCAGCTTAGCCCGACAGGGCACTGAAGCTTTCTTT
TRBJ1-2	NA	NA	TRBV7-9	CASSLARQARDYGYTF	TGTGCCAGCAGCTTAGCACGACAGGCCCGGGACTATGGCTACACCTTC
TRBJ1-2	NA	NA	TRBV30	CAWSLGINYGYTF	TGTGCCTGGAGCCTCGGGATCAACTATGGCTACACCTTC
TRBJ2-7	NA	NA	TRBV5-4	CASSLDRSYEQYF	TGTGCCAGCAGCTTGGACAGGAGCTACGAGCAGTACTTC
TRBJ1-2	NA	TRBD1	TRBV7-2	CASSPDRGSTLLANYGYTF	TGTGCCAGCAGCCCCGACAGGGGGAGTACCTTGTTAGCTAACTATGGCTACACCTTC
TRBJ1-6	NA	TRBD1	TRBV25-1	CASRGTGRNSPLHF	TGTGCCAGCAGAGGGACAGGGCGGAATTCACCCCTCCACTTT
TRBJ2-6	NA	NA	TRBV29-1	CSVRVVSSGANVLTF	TGCAGCGTCAGGGTAGTCTCCTCTGGGGCCAACGTCCTGACTTTC
TRBJ1-1	NA	NA	TRBV6-5	CASSYGQGWQTEAFF	TGTGCCAGCAGTTACGGGCAGGGGTGGCAGACTGAAGCTTTCTTT
TRBJ2-7	NA	NA	TRBV30	CAWMRDRPLKQYF	TGTGCCTGGATGCGCGACAGACCCCTAAAGCAGTACTTC
TRBJ2-7	once	NA	TRBV5-1	CASSSTGTPYSYEQYF	TGCGCCAGCAGCTCTACCGGGACACCGTACTCCTACGAGCAGTACTTC